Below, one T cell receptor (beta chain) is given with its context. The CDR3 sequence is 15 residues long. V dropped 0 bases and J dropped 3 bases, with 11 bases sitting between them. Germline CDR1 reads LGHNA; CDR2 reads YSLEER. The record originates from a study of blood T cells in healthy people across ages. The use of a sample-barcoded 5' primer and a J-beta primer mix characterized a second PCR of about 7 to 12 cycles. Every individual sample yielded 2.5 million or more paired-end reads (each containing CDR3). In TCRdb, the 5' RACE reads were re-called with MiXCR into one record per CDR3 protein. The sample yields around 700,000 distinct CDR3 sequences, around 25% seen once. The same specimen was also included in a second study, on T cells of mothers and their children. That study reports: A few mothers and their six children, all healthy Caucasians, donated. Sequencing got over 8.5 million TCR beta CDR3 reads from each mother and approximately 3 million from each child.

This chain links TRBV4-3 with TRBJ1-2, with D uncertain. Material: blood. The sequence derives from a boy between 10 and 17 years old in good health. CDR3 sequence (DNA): TGCGCCAGCAGCCAAGATCGTGGCATGGACTATGGCTACACCTTC. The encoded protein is CASSQDRGMDYGYTF.